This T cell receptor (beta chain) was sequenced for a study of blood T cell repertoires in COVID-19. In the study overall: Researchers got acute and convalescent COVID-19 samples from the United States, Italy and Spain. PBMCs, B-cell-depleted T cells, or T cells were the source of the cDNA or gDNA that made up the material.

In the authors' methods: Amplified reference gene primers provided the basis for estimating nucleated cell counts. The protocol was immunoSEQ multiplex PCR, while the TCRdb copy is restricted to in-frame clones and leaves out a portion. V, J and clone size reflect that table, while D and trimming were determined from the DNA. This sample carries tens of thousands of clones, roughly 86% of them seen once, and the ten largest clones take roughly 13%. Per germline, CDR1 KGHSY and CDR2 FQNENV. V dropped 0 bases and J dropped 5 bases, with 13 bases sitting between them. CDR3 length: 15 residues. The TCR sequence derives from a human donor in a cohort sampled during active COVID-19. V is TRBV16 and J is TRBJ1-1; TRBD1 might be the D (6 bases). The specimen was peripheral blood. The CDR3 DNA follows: TGTGCCAGCAGCCAATCGGGGGGGGCGGGAACTGAAGCTTTCTTT. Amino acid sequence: CASSQSGGAGTEAFF. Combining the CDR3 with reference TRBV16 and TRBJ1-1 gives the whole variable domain GEEVAQTPKHLVRGEGQKAKLYCAPIKGHSYVFWYQQVLKNEFKFLISFQNENVFDETGMPKERFSAKCLPNSPCSLEIQATKLEDSAVYFCASSQSGGAGTEAFFGQGTRLTVV.